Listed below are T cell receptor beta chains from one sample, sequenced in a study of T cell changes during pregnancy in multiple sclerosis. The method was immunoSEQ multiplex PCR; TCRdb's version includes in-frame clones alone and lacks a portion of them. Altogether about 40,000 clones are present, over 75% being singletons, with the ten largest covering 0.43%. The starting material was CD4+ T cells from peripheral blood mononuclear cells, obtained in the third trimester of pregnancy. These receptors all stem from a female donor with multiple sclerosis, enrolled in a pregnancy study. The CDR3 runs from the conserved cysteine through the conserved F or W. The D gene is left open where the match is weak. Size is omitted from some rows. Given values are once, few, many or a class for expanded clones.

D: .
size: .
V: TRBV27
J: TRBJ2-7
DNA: TGTGCCAGCAGTTCGAGAATGGCAAGGGGCTACGAGCAGTACTTC
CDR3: CASSSRMARGYEQYF

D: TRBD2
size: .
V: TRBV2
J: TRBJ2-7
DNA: TGTGCCAGCAGTATAGGTGGGACTAGCAACGAGCAGTACTTC
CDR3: CASSIGGTSNEQYF

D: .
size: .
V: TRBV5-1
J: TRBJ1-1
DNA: TGCGCCAGCAGCCGGGGACACCAGAACACTGAAGCTTTCTTT
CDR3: CASSRGHQNTEAFF

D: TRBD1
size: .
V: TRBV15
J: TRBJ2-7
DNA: TGTGCCACCAGCAGAGTTGGGACAGGAGGGTACGAGCAGTACTTC
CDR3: CATSRVGTGGYEQYF

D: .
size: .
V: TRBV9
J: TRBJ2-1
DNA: TGTGCCAGCAGCGCCCCCAGACAGGATCGGTTCTTC
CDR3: CASSAPRQDRFF

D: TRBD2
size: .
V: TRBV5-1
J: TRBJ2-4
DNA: TGCGCCAGCAGCTTGTCCGCGGTAGCGGGCAACATTCAGTACTTC
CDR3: CASSLSAVAGNIQYF

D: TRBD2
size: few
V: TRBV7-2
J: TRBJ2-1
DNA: TGTGCCAGCAGCCCCGGGACTAGTATTTTGTCCTACAATGAGCAGTTCTTC
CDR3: CASSPGTSILSYNEQFF

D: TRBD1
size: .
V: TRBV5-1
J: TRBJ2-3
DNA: TGCGCCAGCAGCTTGGAAAATGACAGGGCAGATACGCAGTATTTT
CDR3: CASSLENDRADTQYF

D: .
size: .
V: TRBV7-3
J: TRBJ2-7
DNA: TGTGCCAGCAGCTTCGCTCCAGGCTATGGCTACGAGCAGTACTTC
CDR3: CASSFAPGYGYEQYF

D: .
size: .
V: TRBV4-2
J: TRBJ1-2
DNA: TGTGCCAGCAGCCAGGACAGTTCCTTAAATGGCTACACCTTC
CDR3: CASSQDSSLNGYTF

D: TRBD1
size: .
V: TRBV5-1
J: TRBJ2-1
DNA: TGCGCCAGCAGCGGGGACAGGGGGCCCTACAATGAGCAGTTCTTC
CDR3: CASSGDRGPYNEQFF

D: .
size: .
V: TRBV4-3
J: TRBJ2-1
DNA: TGCGCCAGCAGCCAAGTCGGGGTCCTAGGGCAGTTCTTC
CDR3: CASSQVGVLGQFF

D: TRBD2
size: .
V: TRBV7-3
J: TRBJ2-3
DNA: TGTGCCAGCAGCTCTTTAGCGGGAGGGAATACGCAGTATTTT
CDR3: CASSSLAGGNTQYF

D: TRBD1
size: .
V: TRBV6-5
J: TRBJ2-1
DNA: TGTGCCAGCAGACTGACAGGGGGTTCCTACAATGAGCAGTTCTTC
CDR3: CASRLTGGSYNEQFF

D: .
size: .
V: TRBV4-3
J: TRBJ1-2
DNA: TGCGCCAGCAGCCAGTCCCGGACTAAATATGGCTACACCTTC
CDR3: CASSQSRTKYGYTF

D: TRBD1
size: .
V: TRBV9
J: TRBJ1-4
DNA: TGTGCCAGCAGCGTAGGACAGGGTCGGGAAAAACTGTTTTTT
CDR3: CASSVGQGREKLFF

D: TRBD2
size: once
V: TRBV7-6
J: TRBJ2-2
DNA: TGTGCCAGCAGACTCCTAGCGGGGGAGTTTAGAGGCGGGGAGCTGTTTTTT
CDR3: CASRLLAGEFRGGELFF

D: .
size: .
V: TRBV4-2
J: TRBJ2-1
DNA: TGTGCCAGCAGCCTTCATATCTTAGGGGGCTCCTACAATGAGCAGTTCTTC
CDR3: CASSLHILGGSYNEQFF

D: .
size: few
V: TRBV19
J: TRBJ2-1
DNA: TGTGCCAGTAGGGTTAGCGGTACCAGCTCCTACAATGAGCAGTTCTTC
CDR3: CASRVSGTSSYNEQFF

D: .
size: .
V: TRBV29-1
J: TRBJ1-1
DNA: TGCAGCGTTTTGAGGTCCAGGGGCACTGAAGCTTTCTTT
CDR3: CSVLRSRGTEAFF

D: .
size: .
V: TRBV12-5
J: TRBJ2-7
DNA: TGTGCTAGTGAGGGGGAGCAGTACTTC
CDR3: CASEGEQYF

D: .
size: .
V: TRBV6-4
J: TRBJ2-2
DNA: TGTGCCAGCAGTGAAAACCCCAGGGTACGCACCGGGGAGCTGTTTTTT
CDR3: CASSENPRVRTGELFF

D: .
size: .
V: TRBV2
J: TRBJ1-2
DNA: TGTGCCAGCAATGTGGGGACTAGTGATTTTGGCTACACCTTC
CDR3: CASNVGTSDFGYTF

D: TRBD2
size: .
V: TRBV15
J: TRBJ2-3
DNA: TGTGCCACCAGCAGCAGACTTAGCGGGAGGCCCACAGATACGCAGTATTTT
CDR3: CATSSRLSGRPTDTQYF

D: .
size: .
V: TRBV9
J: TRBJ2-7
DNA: TGTGCCAGCAGCGTAGAGGGGTACTACGAGCAGTACTTC
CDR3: CASSVEGYYEQYF

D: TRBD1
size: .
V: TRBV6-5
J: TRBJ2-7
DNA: TGTGCCAGCAGTCTCCACAGGGGTACATACGAGCAGTACTTC
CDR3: CASSLHRGTYEQYF

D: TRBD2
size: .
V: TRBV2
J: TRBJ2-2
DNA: TGTGCCAGCAGCCTAGCGGGAGGGCCAAACGGGGAGCTGTTTTTT
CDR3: CASSLAGGPNGELFF

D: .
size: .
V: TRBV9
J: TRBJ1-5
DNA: TGTGCCAGCAGCGTATCAGGTAATCAGCCCCAGCATTTT
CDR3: CASSVSGNQPQHF

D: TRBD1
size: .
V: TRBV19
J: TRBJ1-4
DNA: TGTGCCAGTAGTAAATTATCCGGGACAGGAGAAGAAAAACTGTTTTTT
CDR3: CASSKLSGTGEEKLFF

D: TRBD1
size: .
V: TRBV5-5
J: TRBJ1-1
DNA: TGTGCCAGCAGCGTACGAGGACAGGGGATCGGCGACACTGAAGCTTTCTTT
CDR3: CASSVRGQGIGDTEAFF

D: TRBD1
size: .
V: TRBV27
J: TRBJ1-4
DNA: TGTGCCAGCAGGCCCTGGGACAGGGGTTCTGAAAAACTGTTTTTT
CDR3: CASRPWDRGSEKLFF

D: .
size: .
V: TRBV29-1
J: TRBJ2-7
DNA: TGCAGCGTTGGGCAGGGGAGCTCCTACGAGCAGTACTTC
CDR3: CSVGQGSSYEQYF

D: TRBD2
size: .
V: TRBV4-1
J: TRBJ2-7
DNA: TGCGCCAGCAGCCCGCTCCCGGGACTAGCGGGAGTGGTGGGTTACGAGCAGTACTTC
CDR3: CASSPLPGLAGVVGYEQYF

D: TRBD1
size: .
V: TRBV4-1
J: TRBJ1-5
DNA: TGCGCCAGCAGCCAAAAGGGACAGGGGCAGCCCCAGCATTTT
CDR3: CASSQKGQGQPQHF

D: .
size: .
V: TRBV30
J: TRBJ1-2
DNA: TGTGCCTGGAGGCCGCCTGGCCCTGGCTACACCTTC
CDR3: CAWRPPGPGYTF

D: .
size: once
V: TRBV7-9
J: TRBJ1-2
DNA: TGTGCCAGCAGCTTACAGGGAGGCTATGGCTACACCTTC
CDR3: CASSLQGGYGYTF

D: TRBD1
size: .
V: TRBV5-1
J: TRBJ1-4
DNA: TGCGCCAGCAGTCTCTCGACAGGGTCTAATGAAAAACTGTTTTTT
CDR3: CASSLSTGSNEKLFF

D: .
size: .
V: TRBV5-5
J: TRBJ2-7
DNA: TGTGCCAGCAGCATCCCAGGGGCGACTACCTACGAGCAGTACTTC
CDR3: CASSIPGATTYEQYF

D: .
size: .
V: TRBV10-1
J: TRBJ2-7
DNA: TGCGCCAGCAGCCACGGCTCCTACGAGCAGTACTTC
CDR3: CASSHGSYEQYF

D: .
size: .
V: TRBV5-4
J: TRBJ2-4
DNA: TGTGCCAGCAGCTTGGGGGGAGATAGTTTATTAGCCAAAAACATTCAGTACTTC
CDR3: CASSLGGDSLLAKNIQYF

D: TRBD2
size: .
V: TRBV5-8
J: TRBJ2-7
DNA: TGTGCCAGCAGCCGGGGGGTCAGGGAGGACTACGAGCAGTACTTC
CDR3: CASSRGVREDYEQYF

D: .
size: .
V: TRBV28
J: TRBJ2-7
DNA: TGTGCCAGCAGTCCCGGGTTAGCGGCCTCCTACGAGCAGTACTTC
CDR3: CASSPGLAASYEQYF

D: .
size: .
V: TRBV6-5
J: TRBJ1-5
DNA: TGTGCCAGCAGTCACACAGATCAGCCCCAGCATTTT
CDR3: CASSHTDQPQHF

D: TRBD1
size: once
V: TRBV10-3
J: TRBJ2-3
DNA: TGTGCCATCGGGGAGACAGGGAGAAATACGCAGTATTTT
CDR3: CAIGETGRNTQYF

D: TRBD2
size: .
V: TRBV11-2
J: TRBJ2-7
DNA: TGTGCCAGCAGCTTAGTGTCGCTAGCGGGAAGGTACGAGCAGTACTTC
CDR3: CASSLVSLAGRYEQYF

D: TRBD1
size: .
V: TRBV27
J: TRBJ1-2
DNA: TGTGCCAGCAGTCCCGGGACAGGGGGTCGTTATGGCTACACCTTC
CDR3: CASSPGTGGRYGYTF

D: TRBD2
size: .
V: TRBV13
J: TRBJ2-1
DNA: TGTGCCAGCAGCTTAGGCGGACTAGCGGGAGCCTACAATGAGCAGTTCTTC
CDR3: CASSLGGLAGAYNEQFF

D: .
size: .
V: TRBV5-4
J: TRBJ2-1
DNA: TGTGCCAGCAGCCCGGACTTACGTGATAATGAGCAGTTCTTC
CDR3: CASSPDLRDNEQFF

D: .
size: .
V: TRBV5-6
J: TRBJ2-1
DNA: TGTGCCAGCAGCTTGTTACTAGGTTTCGATGAGCAGTTCTTC
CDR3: CASSLLLGFDEQFF